The sequence of this T cell receptor (beta chain) was determined in a study of blood T cell repertoires in COVID-19. Study overall: Donors in the United States, Italy and Spain gave samples during acute or convalescent COVID-19. Sample material is recorded as cDNA or gDNA derived from T cells, B-cell-depleted T cells, or PBMCs.

Original methodology: Reference gene primer amplification in the assay estimated nucleated cell counts. Sequencing was performed with immunoSEQ multiplex PCR; in TCRdb, only in-frame clones are kept and a portion is missing. The D gene and trimming were derived from the DNA, and the V and J assignments and clone size from that table. The top ten hold roughly 8.3% of the sample, which has about 150,000 clones, approximately 84% seen once. Recruited during active infection, patients (from Seattle) were subsequently followed longitudinally. This CDR3 has 14 residues. The ends lost 9 bases at V and 5 bases at J; junction bases unmatched: 7. Germline V gene lookup returns CDR1 LNHNV and CDR2 YYDKDF (reference sequence).

This TCR derives from a woman aged 60-70 years with COVID-19, enrolled during active disease. Material for sequencing was peripheral blood. The chain uses TRBV15 and TRBJ1-1; 12 bases map to TRBD1. The CDR3 sequence: CATVRDRGPTEAFF. The DNA of the CDR3 is TGTGCCACAGTCCGGGACAGGGGGCCAACTGAAGCTTTCTTT. Supplemented by reference TRBV15 and TRBJ1-1, the full variable domain reads DAMVIQNPRYQVTQFGKPVTLSCSQTLNHNVMYWYQQKSSQAPKLLFHYYDKDFNNEADTPDNFQSRRPNTSFCFLDIRSPGLGDTAMYLCATVRDRGPTEAFFGQGTRLTVV.